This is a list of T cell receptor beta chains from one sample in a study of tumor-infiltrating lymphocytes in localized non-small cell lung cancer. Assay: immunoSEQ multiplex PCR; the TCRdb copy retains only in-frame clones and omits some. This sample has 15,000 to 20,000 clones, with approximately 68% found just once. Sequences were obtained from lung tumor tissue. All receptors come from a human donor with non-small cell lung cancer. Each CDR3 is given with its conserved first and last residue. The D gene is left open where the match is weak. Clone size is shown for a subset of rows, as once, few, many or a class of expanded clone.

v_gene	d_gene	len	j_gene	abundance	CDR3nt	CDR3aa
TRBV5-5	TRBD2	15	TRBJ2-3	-	TGTGCCAGCAGCTTGGAGCCTAGCGGGTCAGATACGCAGTATTTT	CASSLEPSGSDTQYF
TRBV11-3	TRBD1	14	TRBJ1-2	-	TGTGCCAGCAGCGGGGGACAGGGTAACTATGGCTACACCTTC	CASSGGQGNYGYTF
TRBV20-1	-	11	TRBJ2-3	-	TGCAGTGCTAGTCCGGGAGATACGCAGTATTTT	CSASPGDTQYF
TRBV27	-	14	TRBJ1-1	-	TGTGCCAGCAGTCTCGCAGGAAGACGGACTGAAGCTTTCTTT	CASSLAGRRTEAFF
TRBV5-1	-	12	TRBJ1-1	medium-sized	TGCGCCAGCAGCACCGGGTCCACTGAAGCTTTCTTT	CASSTGSTEAFF
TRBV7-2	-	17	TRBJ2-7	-	TGTGCCAGCAGCCCCGGCCTAGGGGGGGGCGCATCCCACGAGCAGTACTTC	CASSPGLGGGASHEQYF
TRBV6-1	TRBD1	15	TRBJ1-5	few	TGTGCCAGCTCATTTCGGGGACAGTCCGGTCAGCCCCAGCATTTT	CASSFRGQSGQPQHF
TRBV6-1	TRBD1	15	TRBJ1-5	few	TGTGCCAGCAGTGGCGACAGGGGCGCCCATCAGCCCCAGCATTTT	CASSGDRGAHQPQHF
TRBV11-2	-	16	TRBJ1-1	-	TGTGCCAGCAGCTACGAGGAAGGGATGGGGCCCACTGAAGCTTTCTTT	CASSYEEGMGPTEAFF
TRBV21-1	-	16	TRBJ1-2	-	TGTGCCAGCAGCAATAGAATTCGGCGTCAGGGTGATGGCTACACCTTC	CASSNRIRRQGDGYTF
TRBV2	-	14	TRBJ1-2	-	TGTGCCAGCAGTCCTGACAGGAATCGGTATGGCTACACCTTC	CASSPDRNRYGYTF
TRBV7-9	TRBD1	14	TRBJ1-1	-	TGTGCCAGCAGCACAGGGGGGGTGAACACTGAAGCTTTCTTT	CASSTGGVNTEAFF
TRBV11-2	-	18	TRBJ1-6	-	TGTGCCAGCAGCTTAGTTGTGGGGACTAGGGTAGTCGATTCACCCCTCCACTTT	CASSLVVGTRVVDSPLHF
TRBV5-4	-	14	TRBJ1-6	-	TGTGCCAGCAGCTTGGACAGGGTGAATTCACCCCTCCACTTT	CASSLDRVNSPLHF